These T cell receptor beta chains were read from a single sample in a study of T cell repertoires in cytomegalovirus infection. No antigen has been identified for these receptors. TCRdb fed the reads into MiXCR, producing one record per CDR3 protein. The sample lists about 500,000 distinct CDR3 sequences, more than 30% occurring once. The source was cultured PBMCs, collected from culture after CMV antigen stimulation. All receptors come from a human donor in good health (CMV status not recorded). Some clones in this sample may be carry-over from other donors' samples. Both conserved end residues are part of each CDR3. The D gene is left open where the match is weak. The listing skips clone size in some rows; elsewhere it reads once, few, many or a size class.

D	V	size	J	CDR3	DNA
-	TRBV12-3/TRBV12-4	-	TRBJ1-1	CASSAGIFNTEAFF	TGTGCCAGCAGTGCGGGTATTTTCAACACTGAAGCTTTCTTT
-	TRBV6-5	-	TRBJ1-3	CASRTESSGNTIYF	TGTGCCAGCAGAACTGAGAGCTCTGGAAACACCATATATTTT
TRBD1	TRBV11-1	-	TRBJ2-5	CASSQRDSATGETQYF	TGTGCCAGCAGCCAAAGGGACAGTGCTACGGGGGAGACCCAGTACTTC
-	TRBV18	many	TRBJ2-5	CASSPTEETQYF	TGTGCCAGCTCACCAACCGAAGAGACCCAGTACTTC
-	TRBV27	few	TRBJ1-6	CASSPWTAKNSPLHF	TGTGCCAGCAGTCCCTGGACAGCCAAAAATTCACCCCTCCACTTT
TRBD1	TRBV4-3	-	TRBJ2-5	CASSQDRGKTQYF	TGCGCCAGCAGCCAGGACAGGGGAAAGACCCAGTACTTC
-	TRBV19	-	TRBJ2-1	CASSILTQQFF	TGTGCCAGTAGTATCCTGACTCAGCAGTTCTTC
TRBD1	TRBV10-1	few	TRBJ2-3	CASSESSPSTGFTQYF	TGCGCCAGCAGTGAGTCGAGCCCGTCGACAGGGTTTACGCAGTATTTT
TRBD1	TRBV7-2	many	TRBJ1-6	CASSSVGGQGFNSPLHF	TGTGCCAGCAGCTCAGTCGGTGGACAGGGGTTCAATTCACCCCTCCACTTT
-	TRBV4-2	few	TRBJ1-5	CASSQVFGATYSNQPQHF	TGTGCCAGCAGCCAAGTATTCGGGGCGACGTATAGCAATCAGCCCCAGCATTTT
TRBD2	TRBV7-9	few	TRBJ2-5	CASKPPTGLAGWRETQYF	TGTGCCAGCAAACCACCCACGGGACTAGCGGGATGGCGCGAGACCCAGTACTTC
TRBD1	TRBV19	-	TRBJ2-1	CASSMNRGRINEQFF	TGTGCCAGTAGTATGAACAGGGGGCGGATCAATGAGCAGTTCTTC
TRBD2	TRBV7-6	-	TRBJ2-7	CASARGLAGETYEQYF	TGTGCCAGCGCCCGAGGACTAGCGGGAGAGACTTACGAGCAGTACTTC
-	TRBV20-1	-	TRBJ2-1	CSAAGQHNEQFF	TGCAGTGCCGCCGGACAGCACAATGAGCAGTTCTTC
TRBD2	TRBV7-9	few	TRBJ2-1	CASSLGLAGKGTYNEQFF	TGTGCCAGCAGCCTGGGACTAGCGGGAAAGGGAACCTACAATGAGCAGTTCTTC
-	TRBV5-6	once	TRBJ2-7	CASSPGTIPSYEQYF	TGTGCCAGCAGCCCTGGTACTATCCCTTCCTACGAGCAGTACTTC
-	TRBV5-1	-	TRBJ2-5	CASSSGLEQETQYF	TGCGCCAGCAGCTCGGGACTTGAACAAGAGACCCAGTACTTC
-	TRBV7-2	many	TRBJ1-2	CASSLGGSYGYTF	TGTGCCAGCAGCTTAGGCGGTTCCTATGGCTACACCTTC
TRBD2	TRBV7-2	few	TRBJ2-7	CASSFKASGTYEQYF	TGTGCCAGCAGCTTTAAGGCTAGCGGGACGTACGAGCAGTACTTC
-	TRBV6-2/TRBV6-3	-	TRBJ2-1	CASGGFAEQFF	TGTGCCAGCGGGGGTTTCGCAGAGCAGTTCTTC
-	TRBV7-2	many	TRBJ2-4	CASSLRWRTELAKNIQYF	TGTGCCAGCAGCTTAAGGTGGAGGACAGAACTAGCCAAAAACATTCAGTACTTC
TRBD2	TRBV11-2	-	TRBJ2-4	CASSRVSGGFTKNIQYF	TGTGCCAGCAGTCGGGTCTCGGGGGGGTTTACCAAAAACATTCAGTACTTC
-	TRBV2	once	TRBJ2-2	CASSAPGSGELFF	TGTGCCAGCAGCGCCCCAGGGTCCGGGGAGCTGTTTTTT
TRBD1	TRBV18	-	TRBJ1-1	CASSRDQGDTEAFF	TGTGCCAGCTCCCGGGACCAGGGGGACACTGAAGCTTTCTTT
TRBD2	TRBV12-3/TRBV12-4	-	TRBJ2-5	CASRDGTRGETQYF	TGTGCCAGCAGGGATGGGACTAGAGGCGAGACCCAGTACTTC
TRBD2	TRBV5-1	-	TRBJ2-5	CASSTRLAGEAETQYF	TGCGCCAGCAGCACCCGACTAGCGGGAGAGGCAGAGACCCAGTACTTC
TRBD1	TRBV28	-	TRBJ1-1	CASSPPRQGSMNTEAFF	TGTGCCAGCAGTCCTCCCAGACAGGGTTCCATGAACACTGAAGCTTTCTTT
-	TRBV7-8	-	TRBJ1-5	CASSLWGGRNQPQHF	TGTGCCAGCAGCTTATGGGGGGGCCGCAATCAGCCCCAGCATTTT
-	TRBV6-2/TRBV6-3	-	TRBJ2-5	CASSDPAGRTQYF	TGTGCCAGCAGTGACCCGGCAGGCAGGACCCAGTACTTC
-	TRBV19	few	TRBJ1-1	CASSAQMNTEAFF	TGTGCCAGTAGTGCACAGATGAACACTGAAGCTTTCTTT
-	TRBV6-2/TRBV6-3	-	TRBJ2-7	CASTSRAGNSYEQYF	TGTGCCAGCACTTCGAGGGCAGGGAACTCCTACGAGCAGTACTTC
-	TRBV28	-	TRBJ2-7	CASSGQTGSYEQYF	TGTGCCAGCAGTGGACAGACCGGTTCCTACGAGCAGTACTTC
-	TRBV7-2	-	TRBJ2-4	CASSLEGTGSVKNIQYF	TGTGCCAGCAGCTTAGAGGGAACGGGATCCGTCAAAAACATTCAGTACTTC
-	TRBV7-2	few	TRBJ2-1	CASSPRGSGNNEQFF	TGTGCCAGCAGCCCTCGGGGTAGCGGCAACAATGAGCAGTTCTTC
TRBD1	TRBV6-1	-	TRBJ1-2	CASSEAILRDRGGYTF	TGTGCCAGCAGTGAAGCCATTTTGAGGGACAGGGGTGGCTACACCTTC
TRBD2	TRBV24-1	few	TRBJ2-3	CATSDLRREGTDTQYF	TGTGCCACCAGTGATTTGAGGCGGGAGGGCACAGATACGCAGTATTTT
-	TRBV7-2	-	TRBJ2-5	CASSYRVPETQYF	TGTGCCAGCAGCTACAGGGTCCCAGAGACCCAGTACTTC
-	TRBV7-2	-	TRBJ2-1	CASSAGVNEQFF	TGTGCCAGCAGCGCTGGGGTTAATGAGCAGTTCTTC
TRBD2	TRBV6-1	few	TRBJ2-1	CASNPLGLAGPTTSYNEQFF	TGTGCCAGCAATCCACTGGGACTAGCGGGACCTACGACCAGCTACAATGAGCAGTTCTTC
-	TRBV7-6	many	TRBJ2-5	CASSLVHQETQYF	TGTGCCAGCAGCTTAGTCCACCAAGAGACCCAGTACTTC
-	TRBV6-2/TRBV6-3	few	TRBJ2-7	CASRGGSYEQYF	TGTGCCAGCAGAGGGGGGTCCTACGAGCAGTACTTC
-	TRBV6-6	few	TRBJ1-5	CASSYGRTLYQPQHF	TGTGCCAGCAGTTACGGCCGGACACTTTATCAGCCCCAGCATTTT
-	TRBV7-2	many	TRBJ2-7	CASSYNPTGYYEQYF	TGTGCCAGCAGCTACAACCCTACTGGATACTACGAGCAGTACTTC
-	TRBV7-2	few	TRBJ1-2	CASSLEQGPYGYTF	TGTGCCAGCAGCTTAGAGCAGGGGCCTTATGGCTACACCTTC
-	TRBV6-2/TRBV6-3	few	TRBJ2-2	CASSYRGAGELFF	TGTGCCAGCAGTTATCGAGGGGCCGGGGAGCTGTTTTTT
-	TRBV7-2	many	TRBJ1-5	CASSRGGFGNQPQHF	TGTGCCAGCAGCCGTGGGGGGTTTGGCAATCAGCCCCAGCATTTT